This TCR beta chain emerged from a study of blood T cell repertoires in COVID-19. Study information: Sites in the United States, Italy and Spain provided acute and convalescent COVID-19 samples. The analysed material was cDNA or gDNA that came from T cells, B-cell-depleted T cells, or PBMCs.

Deletions cut 3 bases from V and 5 bases from J, with 20 bases between. From germline, CDR1 is SGHRS and CDR2 YFSETQ. This CDR3 region has 16 residues. Authors' methods: Amplification of reference gene primers was used by the study to estimate nucleated cell counts. Profiled with immunoSEQ multiplex PCR; TCRdb holds only in-frame clones, not every one. V, J and clone size reflect that table, while D and trimming were determined from the DNA. This sample has about 140,000 clones, with 65% to 85% found just once. The source of this sequence is an older woman with acute or convalescent COVID-19. The sample comprised peripheral blood. The chain has TRBV5-1 and TRBJ2-5; maybe TRBD1 (6 bases). CDR3 protein: CASSSQGGEVRETQYF. DNA for the CDR3: TGCGCCAGCAGCTCCCAAGGGGGAGAAGTCCGGGAGACCCAGTACTTC.